Shown below are 5 T cell receptor beta chains from a single sample sequenced in a study of blood T cell repertoires in COVID-19. Sequenced by immunoSEQ multiplex PCR; TCRdb stores in-frame clones only, minus some. The data hold tens of thousands of clones, with about four fifths observed a single time. Specimen: peripheral blood. These receptors were obtained from a woman aged 70 to 79 with acute or convalescent COVID-19.

V gene TRBV14 combines with J gene TRBJ2-1, with TRBD2 matching over 7 bases. Germline lookup yields CDR1 SGHDN and CDR2 FVKESK. V dropped 5 bases and J dropped 9; count of bases not matched to a gene: 7. The CDR3 length is 13 residues. DNA for the CDR3: TGTGCCAGCAGCACCCATAGCGGGTCTGAGCAGTTCTTC. Its protein product is CASSTHSGSEQFF.

The gene calls are TRBV5-1 and TRBJ1-1, with TRBD1 matching 7 bases. The CDR3 length is 13 residues. V was pared by 0 bases and J by 8 bases, with 4 bases of the junction left unmatched. The V gene's germline CDR1 is SGHRS and CDR2 YFSETQ. The CDR3 protein is CASSLAGRGEAFF. CDR3 DNA: TGCGCCAGCAGCTTGGCCGGCAGGGGGGAAGCTTTCTTT.

The chain joins TRBV18 to TRBJ2-7; TRBD2 matches at 7 bases. The germline gives CDR1 KGHSH, CDR2 LQKENI. The CDR3 has 15 amino acids. V was clipped by 4 bases and J by 0 bases; unmatched bases: 6. CDR3 bases: TGTGCCAGCTCACTCGCGGGAGAAACCTCCTACGAGCAGTACTTC. Encoded protein: CASSLAGETSYEQYF.

The V and J genes are TRBV2 and TRBJ2-7, with 8 bases identical to TRBD2. Per germline, CDR1 SNHLY and CDR2 FYNNEI. V shed 3 bases and J 4 bases; nucleotides not matched to a gene: 8. The CDR3 is made up of 15 amino acids. Written as DNA, the CDR3 is TGTGCCAGCAGTGATTCGCCTAGCGGGCCATACGAGCAGTACTTC. This sequence encodes CASSDSPSGPYEQYF.

The chain employs TRBV9 and TRBJ2-2; a possible D gene is TRBD1 (5 bases). Germline assignment: CDR1 SGDLS and CDR2 YYNGEE. The V and J ends lost 0 bases and 6 bases respectively, with 9 bases between them. This CDR3 has 14 amino acids. The CDR3 DNA reads as TGTGCCAGCAGCGTAGCTTCAGGGCCCGGGGAGCTGTTTTTT. This encodes CASSVASGPGELFF.